This T cell receptor (beta chain) was sequenced for a study of blood T cells in healthy people across ages. Study-wide results and caveats: A roughly linear fall in TCR beta diversity per million T cells was seen with increasing age. With donor CMV status unknown, expanded clonotype changes were possibly confounded.

For the second PCR, which ran for about 6 to 11 cycles, a sample-barcoded 5' primer and a J-beta primer mix were used. Each cDNA molecule carried a tag from a template-switch adaptor that contained 12 random nucleotides. TCRdb redid the calling of the 5' RACE reads with MiXCR, one entry per CDR3 protein. The sample yields about 1.1 million distinct CDR3 sequences, around two fifths seen once. A word on this clonotype: What it binds is not known.

V was trimmed by 8 bases and J by 1 base, leaving 14 bases between them. Germline loops: CDR1 SNHLY, CDR2 FYNNEI. CDR3 length equals 14 residues. The sample providers were healthy Caucasian people from Russia, aged roughly 6 to 90. The sequenced material came from blood. The chain recombines TRBV2 with TRBJ1-2; D might be TRBD1 (5 bases). The receptor was isolated from a man younger than 35 in good health. The CDR3 region is CASGTRDNNYGYTF. The CDR3 DNA is TGTGCCAGCGGGACTCGAGACAATAACTATGGCTACACCTTC.